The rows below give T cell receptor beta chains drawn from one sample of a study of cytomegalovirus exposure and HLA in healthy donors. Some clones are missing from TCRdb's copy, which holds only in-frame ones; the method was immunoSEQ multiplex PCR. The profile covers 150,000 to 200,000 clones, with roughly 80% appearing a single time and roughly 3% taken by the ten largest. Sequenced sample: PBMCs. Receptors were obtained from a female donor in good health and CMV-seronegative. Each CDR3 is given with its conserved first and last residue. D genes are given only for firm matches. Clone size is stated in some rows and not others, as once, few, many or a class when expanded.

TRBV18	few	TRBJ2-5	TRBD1	CASSPPSTGGVETQYF	TGTGCCAGCTCACCACCGTCGACAGGGGGCGTGGAGACCCAGTACTTC
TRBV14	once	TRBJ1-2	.	CASSQDRSAYYGYTF	TGTGCCAGCAGCCAAGATCGGAGCGCCTACTATGGCTACACCTTC
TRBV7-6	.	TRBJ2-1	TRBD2	CASSLALPGTRGYNEQFF	TGTGCCAGCAGCTTAGCGCTCCCCGGGACTAGGGGCTACAATGAGCAGTTCTTC
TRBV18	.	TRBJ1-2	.	CASSLKDRPYGYTF	TGTGCCAGCTCACTAAAGGACAGACCCTATGGCTACACCTTC
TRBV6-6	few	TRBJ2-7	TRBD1	CASSYAPGGVEQYF	TGTGCCAGCAGTTACGCGCCAGGGGGCGTCGAGCAGTACTTC
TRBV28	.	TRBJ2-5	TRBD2	CASSLAGLAGGQETQYF	TGTGCCAGCAGTTTAGCCGGACTAGCGGGGGGACAAGAGACCCAGTACTTC
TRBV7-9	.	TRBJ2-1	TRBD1	CASSPNRGTGFYNEQFF	TGTGCCAGCAGCCCTAACAGGGGGACAGGGTTCTACAATGAGCAGTTCTTC
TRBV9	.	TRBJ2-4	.	CASSPAGAKNIQYF	TGTGCCAGCAGCCCAGCGGGAGCCAAAAACATTCAGTACTTC
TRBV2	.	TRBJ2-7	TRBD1	CASRGTDYEQYF	TGTGCCAGCAGGGGGACAGACTACGAGCAGTACTTC
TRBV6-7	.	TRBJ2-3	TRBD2	CASSYRRLAGADTQYF	TGTGCCAGCAGTTACCGGCGGCTAGCGGGAGCAGATACGCAGTATTTT
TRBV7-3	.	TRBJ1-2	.	CASSLMGGYGYTF	TGTGCCAGCAGCTTAATGGGGGGGTATGGCTACACCTTC
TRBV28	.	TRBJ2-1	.	CASSPVLSSYNEQFF	TGTGCCAGCAGCCCGGTCCTGAGCTCCTACAATGAGCAGTTCTTC
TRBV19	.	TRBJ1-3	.	CASSIEQLSGNTIYF	TGTGCCAGTAGTATCGAACAGCTCTCTGGAAACACCATATATTTT
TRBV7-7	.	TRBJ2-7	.	CASSLDEGYEQYF	TGTGCTAGCAGCTTAGACGAGGGCTACGAGCAGTACTTC
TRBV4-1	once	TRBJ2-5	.	CASSPGPGGETQYF	TGCGCCAGCAGCCCGGGACCTGGGGGGGAGACCCAGTACTTC
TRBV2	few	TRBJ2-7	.	CASSEFQGLGYEQYF	TGTGCCAGCAGTGAATTTCAGGGTCTCGGTTACGAGCAGTACTTC
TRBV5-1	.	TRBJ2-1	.	CASSRTIGAGNEQFF	TGCGCCAGCAGCCGAACCATAGGAGCGGGCAATGAGCAGTTCTTC
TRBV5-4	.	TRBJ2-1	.	CASSFNPLEDEQFF	TGTGCCAGCAGCTTCAACCCTCTAGAAGATGAGCAGTTCTTC